The 20 T cell receptor beta chains below come from one sample, sequenced in a study of blood T cell repertoires in COVID-19. Sequenced by immunoSEQ multiplex PCR; TCRdb stores in-frame clones only, minus some. The sample lists some 48,000 clones, approximately 86% seen once, with about 3% in the top ten. The sequencing input was peripheral blood. The source is a man aged 50 to 59 with active COVID-19.

The gene calls are TRBV7-2 and TRBJ1-5, with D perhaps matching TRBD1 (6 bases). Per germline, CDR1 SGHTA and CDR2 FQGNSA. V was cut by 5 bases and J by 15 bases, with 20 bases left in between. The CDR3 extends over 13 amino acids. The CDR3 protein is CASSTYTAGAPHF. The DNA for the CDR3 is TGTGCCAGCAGCACGTATACTGCGGGGGCTCCGCATTTT.

This CDR3 reads CASSFWSEATNEKLFF. CDR3 DNA sequence: TGTGCCAGCAGTTTCTGGAGCGAAGCAACTAATGAAAAACTGTTTTTT. The V call is TRBV5-5, the J call TRBJ1-4; D remains ambiguous. Per germline, CDR1 SGHKS and CDR2 YYEKEE (reference sequence). The V end was cut by 5 bases, the J end by 0 bases, with 14 bases between. The CDR3 has 16 residues. The whole variable domain, filled in from reference TRBV5-5 and TRBJ1-4, reads DAGVTQSPTHLIKTRGQQVTLRCSPISGHKSVSWYQQVLGQGPQFIFQYYEKEERGRGNFPDRFSARQFPNYSSELNVNALLLGDSALYLCASSFWSEATNEKLFFGSGTQLSVL.

This chain connects TRBV27 to TRBJ2-7; 11 bases fit TRBD1. Trimming took 4 bases from V and 2 from J; bases not matched to a gene: 7. The CDR3 extends over 16 amino acids. Germline values: CDR1 MNHEY, CDR2 SMNVEV (reference sequence). CDR3 sequence (DNA): TGTGCCAGCAGTTCCACCTCGGGACAGGGGGCCTACGAGCAGTACGTC. Translated: CASSSTSGQGAYEQYV.

The genes are TRBV13 and TRBJ2-7; D possibly corresponds to TRBD2 (6 bases). The V gene's germline CDR1 is PRHDT and CDR2 FYEKMQ (reference sequence). The CDR3 loop spans 14 amino acids. V lost 7 bases, J lost 5 bases, and 18 bases lay in between. CDR3 in amino acids: CASTRGTGSDEQYF. In nucleotides, the CDR3 is TGTGCCAGCACCCGGGGGACGGGGAGCGACGAGCAGTACTTC.

This chain connects TRBV9 to TRBJ2-1; 9 bases agree with TRBD1. Per germline, CDR1 SGDLS and CDR2 YYNGEE. The CDR3 sequence is 14 residues long. Germline trimming cut 3 bases from V and 10 bases from J; bases unmatched to any gene: 8. In DNA form, the CDR3 reads TGTGCCAGCAGCGCCACACAGGGGGCAGGAGAGCAGTTCTTC. It translates to CASSATQGAGEQFF.

This clone was picked up one time. The chain employs TRBV19 and TRBJ1-1; D uncertain. Germline V gene data show CDR1 as LNHDA and CDR2 as SQIVND (reference sequence). V lost 10 bases and J lost 2, with 8 bases in between. This CDR3 region has 11 residues. CDR3 sequence: CATRGNTEAFF. The CDR3 region has the DNA TGTGCCACCCGCGGCAACACTGAAGCTTTCTTT. The full variable domain, completed using reference TRBV19 and TRBJ1-1, is DGGITQSPKYLFRKEGQNVTLSCEQNLNHDAMYWYRQDPGQGLRLIYYSQIVNDFQKGDIAEGYSVSREKKESFPLTVTSAQKNPTAFYLCATRGNTEAFFGQGTRLTVV.

This chain connects TRBV3-1 (or the pseudogene TRBV3-2) to TRBJ2-1; 9 nucleotides agree with TRBD2. The ends lost 5 bases at V and 5 bases at J; junction bases unmatched: 7. Germline CDR1 reads LGHDT; CDR2 reads YNNKEL (reference sequence). There are 15 residues in the CDR3. This chain's CDR3 is CASSGRLAANNEQFF. CDR3 sequence (DNA): TGTGCCAGCAGCGGGCGACTAGCGGCTAACAATGAGCAGTTCTTC.

This CDR3 is CASTRRGQTGELFF. CDR3 bases: TGTGCCAGCACCCGGAGGGGGCAGACCGGGGAGCTGTTTTTT. The chain has TRBV27 and TRBJ2-2; TRBD1 might be the D (7 bases). CDR3 length: 14 amino acids. Trimming left V 7 bases short and J 5 bases short, with 14 bases between. CDR1 MNHEY and CDR2 SMNVEV come from the germline V gene (reference sequence).

The chain links TRBV19 to TRBJ1-1; D is unclear. V lost 1 base and J lost 11, with 14 bases in between. Germline loops: CDR1 LNHDA, CDR2 SQIVND (reference sequence). The CDR3 has 13 amino acids. The CDR3 DNA follows: TGTGCCAGTAGTATAGGAAACCTGCTTGCGGCTTTCTTT. The encoded protein is CASSIGNLLAAFF.

This CDR3 is CASSPLGSGGSNEQFF. In DNA, the CDR3 is TGTGCCAGCTCACCCCTCGGTAGCGGGGGGAGTAATGAGCAGTTCTTC. The chain uses TRBV18 and TRBJ2-1; 10 positions agree with TRBD2. V shed 3 bases, J shed 7 bases, and the junction held 9 bases outside the gene matches. CDR1 and CDR2 (germline): KGHSH, LQKENI. The CDR3 consists of 16 residues.

The chain uses TRBV28 and TRBJ2-2; D perhaps matches TRBD2 (7 bases). The CDR3 runs 15 residues. V shed 8 bases and J shed 1 base, with 14 bases lying between them. Germline V gene sequence: CDR1 MDHEN, CDR2 SYDVKM. The DNA for the CDR3 is TGTGCCAGCTCCTGGGGAGGGGGGAACACCGGGGAGCTGTTTTTT. This encodes CASSWGGGNTGELFF.

V usage is TRBV29-1 and J usage is TRBJ1-2; TRBD1 matches 7 bases. The V segment lost 7 bases and the J segment 3 bases; nucleotides outside the gene matches: 5. Germline CDR1 and CDR2: SQVTM and ANQGSEA. The CDR3 has 12 amino acids. CDR3 sequence: CSARDRDYGYTF. CDR3 DNA sequence: TGCAGCGCCCGCGACAGGGACTATGGCTACACCTTC.

V usage is TRBV18 and J usage is TRBJ2-1; a weak D match, TRBD2 (6 bases). The germline V gene encodes CDR1 KGHSH and CDR2 LQKENI. The germline V and J ends were trimmed by 2 bases and 7 bases, with 12 bases remaining between them. The CDR3 extends over 14 amino acids. The CDR3 protein is CASSPGLAWNEQFF. The CDR3 DNA sequence: TGTGCCAGCTCACCAGGGCTAGCGTGGAATGAGCAGTTCTTC.

V is TRBV5-6 and J is TRBJ1-6; no reliable D call. The germline gives CDR1 SGHDT, CDR2 YYEEEE. V lost 0 bases and J lost 0, with 10 bases in between. This CDR3 is 17 amino acids long. Here the CDR3 reads CASSLGPRSSYNSPLHF. The CDR3 nucleotides are TGTGCCAGCAGCTTGGGGCCGAGGAGCTCCTATAATTCACCCCTCCACTTT.

V usage is TRBV6-7 and J usage is TRBJ1-1; no clear D. Being an ORF, TRBV6-7 has a function that is uncertain. Trimming removed 0 bases at V and 4 bases at J, with 9 bases between. The CDR3 runs 14 residues. The CDR3 coding sequence is TGTGCCAGCAGTTACTCGGGCCCTTCCACTGAAGCTTTCTTT. Amino acid sequence: CASSYSGPSTEAFF.

This chain joins TRBV27 and TRBJ2-5, with D possibly being TRBD2 (6 bases). The CDR3 spans 15 residues. Trimming pared 5 bases from V and 6 bases from J, leaving 19 bases between. The germline gives CDR1 MNHEY, CDR2 SMNVEV (reference sequence). The CDR3 loop is CASSERFLGRKTQYF. As DNA, the CDR3 is TGTGCCAGCAGTGAGAGGTTCTTGGGGAGGAAGACCCAGTACTTC.

This chain uses TRBV28 with TRBJ2-1, with 7 positions matching TRBD2. The CDR3 extends over 13 amino acids. The germline V gene encodes CDR1 MDHEN and CDR2 SYDVKM. Germline trimming cut 8 bases from V and 3 bases from J; bases unmatched to any gene: 4. CDR3 sequence reads: CASLGLNYNEQFF. The CDR3 bases are TGTGCCAGCCTGGGACTAAACTACAATGAGCAGTTCTTC.

This chain joins TRBV5-1 and TRBJ2-1; possible D gene TRBD1, 6 bases. In germline, CDR1 is SGHRS, CDR2 YFSETQ. The CDR3 consists of 15 residues. Trimming removed 3 bases at V and 5 bases at J, with 15 bases between. The CDR3 loop reads CASSWGHHSNNEQFF. As DNA, the CDR3 is TGCGCCAGCAGCTGGGGACACCATAGTAACAATGAGCAGTTCTTC.

The chain carries TRBV5-4 and TRBJ1-2; a weak D match, TRBD1 (6 bases). The V gene's germline CDR1 is SGHNT and CDR2 YYREEE (reference sequence). V was cut by 4 bases and J by 2 bases, with 12 bases left in between. The CDR3 covers 14 residues. CDR3: CASSRGGDNYGYTF. The CDR3, as DNA: TGTGCCAGCAGCCGAGGGGGTGACAACTATGGCTACACCTTC.

The chain couples TRBV1 to TRBJ2-5; the table's D gene call, TRBD2, was not cross checked with the DNA. TRBV1 is an annotated pseudogene. The CDR3 runs to 14 residues. The CDR3 region is CTSSGSGDQETQYF. The CDR3 bases are TGCACCAGCAGTGGGAGCGGAGACCAAGAGACCCAGTACTTC.